Listed below are T cell receptor beta chains from one sample, sequenced in a study of T cell repertoires in cytomegalovirus infection. TCRdb reprocessed the reads with MiXCR, giving one entry per CDR3 protein. The table has about 340,000 distinct CDR3 sequences, under 35% seen once. Their antigens remain unidentified. This material consisted of cultured PBMCs, taken from culture after CMV antigen stimulation. Receptors originate from a human donor in good health (CMV status not recorded). Some clones in this sample may be carry-over from other donors' samples. Each CDR3 is given with its conserved first and last residue. D genes are given only for firm matches. A row's size may be missing; if present it is once, few, many or a size class.

>TRBD1|TRBJ1-1|TRBV15|.
TGTGCCACCAGCACCCGGGGACAGCCAGATAGAGCTTTCTTT
CATSTRGQPDRAFF
>.|TRBJ2-3|TRBV20-1|.
TGCAGTGCTAGAGAGGGGCAGCGGGCAAGATTCACAGATACGCAGTATTTT
CSAREGQRARFTDTQYF
>.|TRBJ2-1|TRBV7-9|few
TGTGCCAGCAGCTCAGGGGACTCCGTATACAATGAGCAGTTCTTC
CASSSGDSVYNEQFF
>.|TRBJ1-4|TRBV7-2|.
TGTGCCAGCACCTCCCCAAACGAAAAACTGTTTTTT
CASTSPNEKLFF
>TRBD2|TRBJ2-5|TRBV14|.
TGTGCCAGCAGCCAAGTAGGGCTAGCGGACCAAGAGACCCAGTACTTC
CASSQVGLADQETQYF
>.|TRBJ1-4|TRBV12-3/TRBV12-4|.
TGTGCCAGCAGTTTAGCGCTACCGGGGGGCGTTGAAAAACTGTTTTTT
CASSLALPGGVEKLFF
>.|TRBJ1-2|TRBV11-2|few
TGTGCCAGCAGCTTTGGAGGGAACGGTGACTACACCTTC
CASSFGGNGDYTF
>.|TRBJ1-5|TRBV15|.
TGTGCCACCAGCAGAGACTTCGGACGGGAGGGTCAGCCCCAGCATTTT
CATSRDFGREGQPQHF
>TRBD2|TRBJ2-1|TRBV7-2|few
TGTGCCAGCAGCTTAGTTCCGGGACTAGCGGGGTTCTACAATGAGCAGTTCTTC
CASSLVPGLAGFYNEQFF
>TRBD1|TRBJ2-3|TRBV20-1|.
TGCAGTGCTAACCGACAGGGGACGGGCACAGATACGCAGTATTTT
CSANRQGTGTDTQYF
>.|TRBJ1-2|TRBV7-2|few
TGTGCCAGCAGCCCCTCAGGGACCAACTATGGCTACACCTTC
CASSPSGTNYGYTF
>TRBD1|TRBJ2-1|TRBV12-3/TRBV12-4|.
TGTGCCAGCGTCAAGGGGGGACAGGGGGCGTACAATGAGCAGTTCTTC
CASVKGGQGAYNEQFF
>TRBD2|TRBJ2-3|TRBV20-1|.
TGCAGTGCTCCCAGAATAGCGGGAACAAACACAGATACGCAGTATTTT
CSAPRIAGTNTDTQYF
>TRBD1|TRBJ2-6|TRBV7-9|few
TGTGCCAGCAGCTCCACAGGGGCTGGGGCCAACGTCCTGACTTTC
CASSSTGAGANVLTF
>TRBD1|TRBJ2-5|TRBV5-1|.
TGCGCCAGCACCCGGGGATGGACAGGGGACATGGAGACCCAGTACTTC
CASTRGWTGDMETQYF
>TRBD1|TRBJ1-1|TRBV19|few
TGTGCCAGTAGTCAGGGACAGGGGTTCACTGAAGCTTTCTTT
CASSQGQGFTEAFF
>TRBD1|TRBJ1-1|TRBV19|few
TGTGCCAGTAGTATCCGACAGGGTGAAGCTTTCTTT
CASSIRQGEAFF
>.|TRBJ1-2|TRBV3-1|.
TGTGCCAGCAGCCAAGCCACAGGGTTAGGCTACACCTTC
CASSQATGLGYTF
>.|TRBJ2-3|TRBV19|once
TGTGCCACCGCATGGGGGACAACAGATACGCAGTATTTT
CATAWGTTDTQYF
>TRBD1|TRBJ1-2|TRBV4-1|.
TGCGCCAGCAGCTTTGAGGACAGGGGCTATGGCTACACCTTC
CASSFEDRGYGYTF
>.|TRBJ2-7|TRBV4-2|.
TGTGCCAGCAGCCAAGAATGGAACAGGGAAGGCTACGAGCAGTACTTC
CASSQEWNREGYEQYF
>TRBD2|TRBJ2-1|TRBV5-6|.
TGTGCCAGCAGCTCCTTGGGGCTAGCGGGAGGGCACTACAATGAGCAGTTCTTC
CASSSLGLAGGHYNEQFF
>.|TRBJ2-1|TRBV6-5|few
TGTGCCAGCAGTTACATAGGGCCGTCCTACAATGAGCAGTTCTTC
CASSYIGPSYNEQFF
>TRBD2|TRBJ2-3|TRBV19|few
TGTGCCAGTAGTATACTAGCGGAGGGAACAGATACGCAGTATTTT
CASSILAEGTDTQYF
>.|TRBJ1-1|TRBV28|few
TGTGCCAGCAGCCGAAGGTCCGTACCGAACACTGAAGCTTTCTTT
CASSRRSVPNTEAFF
>TRBD1|TRBJ1-1|TRBV11-2|few
TGTGCCAGCAGCTTAGATGACAGGGTGGCTGAAGCTTTCTTT
CASSLDDRVAEAFF
>TRBD1|TRBJ1-1|TRBV6-5|few
TGTGCCAGCAGAACAGGGGGCGCGTGGACTGAAGCTTTCTTT
CASRTGGAWTEAFF
>TRBD1|TRBJ1-2|TRBV11-2|.
TGTGCCAGCCAGGGGGCTGCCTATGGCTACACCTTC
CASQGAAYGYTF
>TRBD1|TRBJ1-1|TRBV12-3/TRBV12-4|.
TGTGCCAGCAGGGGAGACAGGGAGAACACTGAAGCTTTCTTT
CASRGDRENTEAFF
>.|TRBJ2-3|TRBV2|many
TGTGCCAGCAGTGAAACTAGCTGGGGACTTAGCGCCACAGATACGCAGTATTTT
CASSETSWGLSATDTQYF
>.|TRBJ1-5|TRBV19|.
TGTGCCAGTAGTATAGTGGACCGAAATCAGCCCCAGCATTTT
CASSIVDRNQPQHF
>TRBD2|TRBJ2-1|TRBV7-9|.
TGTGCCAGCAGCTTAGAGTTGCTAGCGGGACAGCAGTTCTTC
CASSLELLAGQQFF
>.|TRBJ1-6|TRBV19|few
TGTGCCAGTAGTATCGGGGACGGGAATTCACCCCTCCACTTT
CASSIGDGNSPLHF
>TRBD2|TRBJ2-1|TRBV6-6|.
TGTGCCAGCAGTCTAAGCGGGGGTCGCAATGAGCAGTTCTTC
CASSLSGGRNEQFF
>.|TRBJ1-5|TRBV10-3|.
TGTGCCATCAGTGATAACGGGGGTCGGCGCAATCAGCCCCAGCATTTT
CAISDNGGRRNQPQHF
>.|TRBJ1-2|TRBV11-2|few
TGTGCCAGCAGCCACCGGAGTGGGGGGAACTATGGCTACACCTTC
CASSHRSGGNYGYTF
>.|TRBJ1-1|TRBV20-1|.
TGCAGTGCTTACTTAATGGGAAGCACTGAAGCTTTCTTT
CSAYLMGSTEAFF
>.|TRBJ2-2|TRBV10-3|.
TGTGCCATCAGTGAGTCAGGGGTCACCGGGGAGCTGTTTTTT
CAISESGVTGELFF
>TRBD1|TRBJ1-6|TRBV19|.
TGTGCCAGTAGTATACGCCCCCCGGGACAGGGGGGTTCACCCCTCCACTTT
CASSIRPPGQGGSPLHF
>.|TRBJ1-5|TRBV28|few
TGTGCCAGCGAGGGTAACAGCAATCAGCCCCAGCATTTT
CASEGNSNQPQHF
>.|TRBJ1-1|TRBV20-1|many
TGCAGTGCTAGAGATACTTTACGGAACACTGAAGCTTTCTTT
CSARDTLRNTEAFF
>.|TRBJ2-1|TRBV11-3|.
TGTGCCAGCAGCTTAGGCAATGTCTACAATGAGCAGTTCTTC
CASSLGNVYNEQFF
>.|TRBJ2-3|TRBV7-2|many
TGTGCCAGCAGCTATAATAGTTTCCCAGATACGCAGTATTTT
CASSYNSFPDTQYF
>TRBD2|TRBJ2-3|TRBV18|few
TGTGCCAGCTCACCACAGGGGAGGGCTGGCACAGATACGCAGTATTTT
CASSPQGRAGTDTQYF
>.|TRBJ1-3|TRBV14|.
TGTGCCAGCAGCCAAGAAATCGGTGGAAACACCATATATTTT
CASSQEIGGNTIYF